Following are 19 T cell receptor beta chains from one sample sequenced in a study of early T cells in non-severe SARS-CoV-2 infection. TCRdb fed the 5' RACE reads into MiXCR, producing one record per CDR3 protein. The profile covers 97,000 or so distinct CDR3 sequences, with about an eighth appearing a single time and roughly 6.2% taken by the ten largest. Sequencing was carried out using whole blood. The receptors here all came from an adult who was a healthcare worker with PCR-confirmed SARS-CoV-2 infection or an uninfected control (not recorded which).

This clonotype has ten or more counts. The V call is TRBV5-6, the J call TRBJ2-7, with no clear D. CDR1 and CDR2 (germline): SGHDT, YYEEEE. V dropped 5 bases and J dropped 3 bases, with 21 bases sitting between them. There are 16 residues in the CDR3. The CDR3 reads CASSSWGSGVDYEQYF. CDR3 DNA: TGTGCCAGCAGTTCATGGGGTTCGGGTGTCGACTACGAGCAGTACTTC.

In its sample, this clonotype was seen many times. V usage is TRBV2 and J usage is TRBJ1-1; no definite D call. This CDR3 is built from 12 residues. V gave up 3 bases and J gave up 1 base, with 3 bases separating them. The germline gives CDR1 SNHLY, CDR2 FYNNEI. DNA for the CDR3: TGTGCCAGCAGTGAGTCGAACACTGAAGCTTTCTTT. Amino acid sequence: CASSESNTEAFF.

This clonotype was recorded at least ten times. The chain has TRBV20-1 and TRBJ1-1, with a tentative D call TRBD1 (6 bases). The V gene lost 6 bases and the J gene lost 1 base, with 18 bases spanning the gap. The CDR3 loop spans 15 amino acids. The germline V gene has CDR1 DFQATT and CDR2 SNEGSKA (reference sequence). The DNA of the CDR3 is TGCAGTGCCCCTTTGTCCAGGGGTAAGAACACTGAAGCTTTCTTT. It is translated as CSAPLSRGKNTEAFF.

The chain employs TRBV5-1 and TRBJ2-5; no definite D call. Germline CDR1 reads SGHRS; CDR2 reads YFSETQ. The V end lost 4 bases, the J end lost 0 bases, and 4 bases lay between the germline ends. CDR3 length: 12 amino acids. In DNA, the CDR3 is TGCGCCAGCAGCGCCGACCAAGAGACCCAGTACTTC. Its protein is CASSADQETQYF.

The CDR3 DNA sequence: TGTGCCAGCAGCTTAGGTTCGGTGTCACCCCTCCACTTT. Its protein product is CASSLGSVSPLHF. The V and J genes are TRBV7-9 and TRBJ1-6, with unresolved D. The V gene's germline CDR1 is SEHNR and CDR2 FQNEAQ (reference sequence). Trimming removed 1 base from V and 10 bases from J, with 8 bases in between. The CDR3 is made up of 13 amino acids.

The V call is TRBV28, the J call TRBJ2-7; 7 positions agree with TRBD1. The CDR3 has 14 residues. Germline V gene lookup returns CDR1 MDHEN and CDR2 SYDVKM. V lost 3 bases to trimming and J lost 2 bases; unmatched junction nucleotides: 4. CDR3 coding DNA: TGTGCCAGCAGTTTCGGGACAGCCACCTACGAGCAGTACTTC. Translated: CASSFGTATYEQYF.

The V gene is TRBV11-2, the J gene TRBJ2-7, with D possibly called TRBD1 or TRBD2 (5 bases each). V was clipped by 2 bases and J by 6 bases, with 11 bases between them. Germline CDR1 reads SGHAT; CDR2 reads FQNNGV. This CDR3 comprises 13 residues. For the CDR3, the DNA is TGTGCCAGCAGCTTACTAAAGGGACCCGAGCAGTACTTC. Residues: CASSLLKGPEQYF.

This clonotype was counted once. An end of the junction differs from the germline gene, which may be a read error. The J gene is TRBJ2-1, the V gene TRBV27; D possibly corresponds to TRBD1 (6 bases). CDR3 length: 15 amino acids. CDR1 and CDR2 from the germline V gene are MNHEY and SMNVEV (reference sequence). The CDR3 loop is CANSFGGQPDNEQFF. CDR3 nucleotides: TGTGCCAACAGTTTTGGGGGCCAACCGGACAATGAGCAGTTCTTC.

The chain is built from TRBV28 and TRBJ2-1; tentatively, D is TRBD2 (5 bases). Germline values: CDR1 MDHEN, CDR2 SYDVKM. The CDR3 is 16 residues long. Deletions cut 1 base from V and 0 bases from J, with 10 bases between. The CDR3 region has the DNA TGTGCCAGCAGTTTATCAGCGGATAGCTCCTACAATGAGCAGTTCTTC. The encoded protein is CASSLSADSSYNEQFF. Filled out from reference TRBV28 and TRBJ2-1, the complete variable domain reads DVKVTQSSRYLVKRTGEKVFLECVQDMDHENMFWYRQDPGLGLRLIYFSYDVKMKEKGDIPEGYSVSREKKERFSLILESASTNQTSMYLCASSLSADSSYNEQFFGPGTRLTVL.

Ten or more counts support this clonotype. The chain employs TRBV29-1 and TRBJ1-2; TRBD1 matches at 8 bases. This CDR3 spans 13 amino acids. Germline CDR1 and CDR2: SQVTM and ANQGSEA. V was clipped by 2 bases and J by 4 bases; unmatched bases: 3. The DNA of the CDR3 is TGCAGCGTTGAACAGGGGGCAGTCTATGGCTACACCTTC. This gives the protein CSVEQGAVYGYTF.

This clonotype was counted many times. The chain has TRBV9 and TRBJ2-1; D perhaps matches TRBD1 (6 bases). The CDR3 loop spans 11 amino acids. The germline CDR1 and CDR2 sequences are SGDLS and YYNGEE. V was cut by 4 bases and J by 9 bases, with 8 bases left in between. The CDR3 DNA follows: TGTGCCAGCAGCACAGGGCCTGAGCAGTTCTTC. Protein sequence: CASSTGPEQFF.

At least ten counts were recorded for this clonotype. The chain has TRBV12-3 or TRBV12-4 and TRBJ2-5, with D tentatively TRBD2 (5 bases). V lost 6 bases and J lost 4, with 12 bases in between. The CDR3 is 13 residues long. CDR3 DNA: TGTGCCAGCAGCCGTGGGAGCGGAGAGACCCAGTACTTC. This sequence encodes CASSRGSGETQYF.

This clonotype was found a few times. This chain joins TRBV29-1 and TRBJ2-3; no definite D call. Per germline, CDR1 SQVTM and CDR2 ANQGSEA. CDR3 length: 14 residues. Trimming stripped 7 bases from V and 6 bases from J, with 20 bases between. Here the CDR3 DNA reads TGCAGCGCCGGAAAGGACCGGGTCCAGGATACGCAGTATTTT. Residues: CSAGKDRVQDTQYF.

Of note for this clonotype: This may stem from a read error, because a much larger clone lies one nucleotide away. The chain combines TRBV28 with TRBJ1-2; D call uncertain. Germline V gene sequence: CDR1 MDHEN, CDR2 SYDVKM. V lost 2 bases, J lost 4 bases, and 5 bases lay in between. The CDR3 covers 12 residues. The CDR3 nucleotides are TGTGCCAGCAGTTTACCAGGCTATGGCTACACCTTC. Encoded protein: CASSLPGYGYTF.

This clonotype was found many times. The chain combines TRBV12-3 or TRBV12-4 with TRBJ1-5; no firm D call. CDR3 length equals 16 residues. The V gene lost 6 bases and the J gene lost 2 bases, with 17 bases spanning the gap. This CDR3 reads CASRPGGRQGNQPQHF. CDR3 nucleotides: TGTGCCAGCAGACCTGGCGGGAGACAAGGCAATCAGCCCCAGCATTTT.

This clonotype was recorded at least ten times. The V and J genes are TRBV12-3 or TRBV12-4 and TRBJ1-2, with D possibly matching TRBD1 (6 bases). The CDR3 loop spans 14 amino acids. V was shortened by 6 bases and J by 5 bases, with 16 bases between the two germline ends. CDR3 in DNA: TGTGCCAGCAGCCAGGGGTCTATCGGGTATGGCTACACCTTC. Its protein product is CASSQGSIGYGYTF.

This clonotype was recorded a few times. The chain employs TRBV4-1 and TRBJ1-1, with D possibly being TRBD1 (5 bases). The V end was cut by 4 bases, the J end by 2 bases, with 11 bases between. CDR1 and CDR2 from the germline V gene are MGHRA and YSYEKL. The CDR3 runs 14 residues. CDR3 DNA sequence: TGCGCCAGCAGCCGGGCAGGGCAAAACACTGAAGCTTTCTTT. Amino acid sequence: CASSRAGQNTEAFF.

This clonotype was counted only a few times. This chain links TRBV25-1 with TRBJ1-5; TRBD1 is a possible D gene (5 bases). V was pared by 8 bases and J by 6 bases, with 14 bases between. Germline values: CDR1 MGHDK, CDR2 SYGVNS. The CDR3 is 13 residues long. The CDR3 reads CASAPTGSQPQHF. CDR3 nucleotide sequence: TGTGCCAGCGCTCCTACAGGCAGTCAGCCCCAGCATTTT.

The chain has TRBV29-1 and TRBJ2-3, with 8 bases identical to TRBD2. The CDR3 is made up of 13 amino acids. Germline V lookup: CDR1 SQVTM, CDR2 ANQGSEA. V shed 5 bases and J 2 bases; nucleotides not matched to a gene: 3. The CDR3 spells CSVPGGPTDTQYF. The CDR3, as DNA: TGCAGCGTTCCGGGAGGGCCCACAGATACGCAGTATTTT.